This T cell receptor beta chain was profiled in a study of cytomegalovirus exposure and HLA in healthy donors. General observations from the study: Using the classifier, cytomegalovirus status was reportedly diagnosed with high specificity and sensitivity. Analysis was carried out at a later point, and it linked a missense DCLRE1C variant to TCR beta V- and J-gene trimming. A later analysis found that most CMV-associated TCR beta chains appeared HLA-restricted.

The PCR contained 60 Vbeta and 13 Jbeta primers. The assay was immunoSEQ multiplex PCR, and TCRdb's table has in-frame clones only and misses some. Its listing shows tens of thousands of clones. The germline gives CDR1 SGHAT, CDR2 FQNNGV. Trimming removed 1 base from V and 6 bases from J, with 12 bases in between. The CDR3 covers 15 residues. As regards this clone: Its antigen is as yet unknown.

Sequencing input: PBMCs. This rearrangement joins TRBV11-2 to TRBJ2-2; D may be TRBD1 (6 bases). The clonotype was recovered from a woman between 25 and 40 years old in good health and CMV-seronegative. Here the CDR3 reads CASSLGQGTAGELFF. CDR3 coding DNA: TGTGCCAGCAGCTTAGGGCAGGGGACGGCCGGGGAGCTGTTTTTT.